This passage covers 21 T cell receptor beta chains from one sample sequenced in a study of graft-versus-host responses after intestinal transplantation. Repertoires were generated with immunoSEQ multiplex PCR, while TCRdb's copy carries only in-frame clones and drops some. The table has roughly 120,000 clones, roughly 93% seen once; the top ten hold around 0.55%. These TCRs are of unknown antigen specificity. Specimen: unstimulated CD8+ T cells sorted from spleen or lymph node cells, collected before intestinal transplant. The receptors shown here come from a human donor who received an intestinal transplant.

The rearrangement uses TRBV27 and TRBJ1-1; D may be TRBD1 (5 bases). Germline CDR1 reads MNHEY; CDR2 reads SMNVEV (reference sequence). Trimming stripped 6 bases from V and 6 bases from J, with 17 bases between. This CDR3 is 14 amino acids long. The CDR3 DNA reads as TGTGCCAGCAGCCCCGGTCGCAGGGTCGCTGAAGCTTTCTTT. Encoded protein: CASSPGRRVAEAFF.

V usage is TRBV10-3 and J usage is TRBJ1-5; D might be TRBD1 (6 bases). This CDR3 region has 13 residues. The germline gives CDR1 ENHRY, CDR2 SYGVKD. V was trimmed by 6 bases and J by 2 bases, leaving 8 bases between them. The CDR3 is CAISPGGNQPQHF. In DNA, the CDR3 is TGTGCCATCAGCCCAGGGGGCAATCAGCCCCAGCATTTT.

CDR3 region: CASSSSSRLAGTTYEQYF. CDR3 bases: TGCGCCAGCAGCTCCTCTTCTCGACTAGCGGGTACTACCTACGAGCAGTACTTC. The chain employs TRBV5-1 and TRBJ2-7, with TRBD2 matching 10 bases. Trimming took 3 bases from V and 2 from J; bases not matched to a gene: 14. The CDR3 length is 18 residues. Germline CDR1 reads SGHRS; CDR2 reads YFSETQ.

The chain combines TRBV19 with TRBJ2-7; D gene uncertain. CDR1 is LNHDA, CDR2 SQIVND, per germline (reference sequence). Trimming stripped 1 base from V and 2 bases from J, with 9 bases between. The CDR3 consists of 14 residues. The CDR3 coding sequence is TGTGCCAGTAGTATAGCGGAGAATCCCTACGAGCAGTACTTC. Its translation: CASSIAENPYEQYF.

This chain uses TRBV4-1 with TRBJ2-3, with TRBD1 matching 8 bases. This CDR3 is built from 16 residues. Germline V gives CDR1 MGHRA, CDR2 YSYEKL. J was trimmed by 4 bases and V by 1 base; bases with no gene match: 7. The CDR3 protein is CASSQVGQGLADTQYF. The CDR3 DNA reads TGCGCCAGCAGCCAAGTTGGACAGGGCCTTGCAGATACGCAGTATTTT.

V and J are TRBV4-1 and TRBJ1-3, with D possibly being TRBD1 (5 bases). CDR3 size: 17 residues. Germline values: CDR1 MGHRA, CDR2 YSYEKL. Trimming removed 0 bases from V and 0 bases from J, with 12 bases in between. The CDR3 loop reads CASSQDPQGRSGNTIYF. In nucleotides, the CDR3 is TGCGCCAGCAGCCAAGATCCGCAGGGTCGCTCTGGAAACACCATATATTTT.

This chain links TRBV7-9 with TRBJ2-7; TRBD1 aligns across 7 bases. The length of the CDR3 is 15 residues. CDR1 is SEHNR and CDR2 is FQNEAQ in the germline V gene (reference sequence). V trimming: 5 bases; J trimming: 2 bases; junction bases outside the gene matches: 9. The CDR3 sequence is CASSGPRTGTYEQYF. CDR3 nucleotides: TGTGCCAGCAGCGGACCCAGGACAGGAACCTACGAGCAGTACTTC.

The rearrangement uses TRBV20-1 and TRBJ1-2; D not certain. V lost 1 base, J lost 6 bases, and 3 bases lay in between. Germline V lookup: CDR1 DFQATT, CDR2 SNEGSKA (reference sequence). The CDR3 has 10 amino acids. This chain's CDR3 is CSARGDGYTF. The CDR3 nucleotides read TGCAGTGCTAGAGGCGATGGCTACACCTTC.

This chain uses TRBV7-9 with TRBJ1-2; D possibly corresponds to TRBD1 (5 bases). Trimming took off 5 bases at V and 6 bases at J, with 10 bases between the two ends. The V gene's germline CDR1 is SEHNR and CDR2 FQNEAQ (reference sequence). This CDR3 spans 12 amino acids. The CDR3 region has the DNA TGTGCCAGCAGCCGGGACGGACATGGCTACACCTTC. It translates to CASSRDGHGYTF.

DNA for the CDR3: TGTGCCAGCAGCGTAGAAGGCTCGAATACCTACAATGAGCAGTTCTTC. This translates into CASSVEGSNTYNEQFF. The genes are TRBV9 and TRBJ2-1; D remains ambiguous. The ends were cut back, 0 bases at V and 2 bases at J, with 12 bases in the middle. Looked up from germline, CDR1 is SGDLS and CDR2 is YYNGEE. There are 16 residues in the CDR3.

The chain couples TRBV28 to TRBJ1-2; a weak D match, TRBD1 (5 bases). There are 15 residues in the CDR3. In germline, CDR1 is MDHEN, CDR2 SYDVKM. V dropped 6 bases and J dropped 4 bases, with 18 bases sitting between them. The CDR3: CASSTTGPLGYGYTF. The CDR3 nucleotides read TGTGCCAGCAGCACAACAGGCCCCCTGGGCTATGGCTACACCTTC.

The V and J genes are TRBV7-9 and TRBJ1-1, with D uncertain. Trimming shortened V by 3 bases and J by 6 bases, and 8 bases separated the two germline ends. Germline V gives CDR1 SEHNR, CDR2 FQNEAQ (reference sequence). The CDR3 extends over 12 amino acids. This CDR3 reads CASSLILPEAFF. CDR3 nucleotide sequence: TGTGCCAGCAGCTTGATCCTCCCTGAAGCTTTCTTT. The whole variable domain, remainder taken from reference TRBV7-9 and TRBJ1-1, is DTGVSQNPRHKITKRGQNVTFRCDPISEHNRLYWYRQTLGQGPEFLTYFQNEAQLEKSRLLSDRFSAERPKGSFSTLEIQRTEQGDSAMYLCASSLILPEAFFGQGTRLTVV.

The chain carries TRBV12-5 and TRBJ2-1, with TRBD2 identical over 10 bases. Losses at the gene ends were 6 bases for V and 7 bases for J; bases not matched to a gene: 12. The CDR3 has 16 residues. Looked up from germline, CDR1 is LGHNT and CDR2 is FRNRAP. CDR3 in DNA: TGTGCTAGTGGCCCACCGAGCGGGAGGGCCGAGAATGAGCAGTTCTTC. Translating gives CASGPPSGRAENEQFF.

The rearrangement joins TRBV6-4 to TRBJ1-5; D perhaps matches TRBD1 (5 bases). Per the germline V gene, CDR1 is MRHNA and CDR2 is SNTAGT. This CDR3 is 15 amino acids long. Between the trimmed V and J ends, which lost 10 bases and 2 bases, there was a span of 18 bases. The DNA of the CDR3 is TGTGCCAAACGCGGGAGGGGCCAGTGCAATCAGCCCCAGCATTTT. Translating gives CAKRGRGQCNQPQHF.

The CDR3, as DNA: TGTGCCAGCAGTTCAGGGGGGGGGCGGGGGACTGAAGCTTTCTTT. Translated, it gives CASSSGGGRGTEAFF. V is TRBV27 and J is TRBJ1-1; 7 positions match TRBD1. This CDR3 has 15 amino acids. The V gene end was trimmed by 4 bases and the J gene end by 5 bases; junction bases not matched to a gene: 10. Per the germline V gene, CDR1 is MNHEY and CDR2 is SMNVEV (reference sequence).

This clone was seen only once. The chain links TRBV4-1 to TRBJ1-1; 7 bases agree with TRBD1. The CDR3 extends over 13 amino acids. CDR1 is MGHRA and CDR2 is YSYEKL in the germline V gene. The ends lost 8 bases at V and 4 bases at J; junction bases unmatched: 7. CDR3 sequence reads: CASGDRSSTEAFF. DNA of the CDR3: TGCGCCAGCGGGGACAGATCGTCCACTGAAGCTTTCTTT.

V usage is TRBV5-5 and J usage is TRBJ2-7; D is uncertain. CDR3 length: 12 amino acids. Germline values: CDR1 SGHKS, CDR2 YYEKEE (reference sequence). The V gene lost 0 bases and the J gene lost 5 bases, with 6 bases spanning the gap. For the CDR3, the DNA is TGTGCCAGCAGCTTGGCTAAAAACGAGCAGTACTTC. This gives the protein CASSLAKNEQYF.

CDR3 residues: CASSLSRDGSYEQYF. CDR3 nucleotides: TGTGCCAGCAGCTTGTCCCGGGACGGGTCCTACGAGCAGTACTTC. This chain links TRBV5-4 with TRBJ2-5; D tentatively reads TRBD1 or TRBD2 (5 bases each). The end of the DNA is better explained by TRBJ2-7, so the J call may be wrong. The germline gives CDR1 SGHNT, CDR2 YYREEE (reference sequence). The CDR3 consists of 15 residues.

The chain's CDR3 is CASSPGQGAVLPYEQYF. The CDR3 DNA is TGTGCCAGCTCACCAGGACAGGGGGCTGTTCTGCCCTACGAGCAGTACTTC. The chain carries TRBV18 and TRBJ2-7; TRBD1 agrees at 11 bases. The CDR3 covers 17 residues. The J segment lost 2 bases and the V segment lost 2 bases, leaving 8 bases of the junction unmatched. Germline values: CDR1 KGHSH, CDR2 LQKENI.

This clone is a singleton in its sample. The chain uses TRBV23-1 and TRBJ1-2; TRBD1 matches at 9 bases. TRBV23-1 has ORF status, its function being uncertain. The CDR3 loop spans 15 amino acids. Here the CDR3 reads CTLRARTGDGGGYTF. The CDR3 nucleotides are TGCACTCTGAGGGCCCGGACAGGGGATGGGGGGGGCTACACCTTC.

This rearrangement joins TRBV11-2 to TRBJ2-3; a weak D match, TRBD1 (5 bases). Deletions cut 5 bases from V and 6 bases from J, with 18 bases between. The CDR3 length is 15 residues. Germline V gene sequence: CDR1 SGHAT, CDR2 FQNNGV. For the CDR3, the DNA is TGTGCCAGCAGCCAATTGACCCAGGGATTGGATACGCAGTATTTT. As protein: CASSQLTQGLDTQYF. The full variable domain, with the rest looked up from reference TRBV11-2 and TRBJ2-3, is EAGVAQSPRYKIIEKRQSVAFWCNPISGHATLYWYQQILGQGPKLLIQFQNNGVVDDSQLPKDRFSAERLKGVDSTLKIQPAKLEDSAVYLCASSQLTQGLDTQYFGPGTRLTVL.